Below, 6 T cell receptor beta chains from the same sample are listed, as sequenced in a study of control samples from healthy donors and cancer patients. Sequenced by immunoSEQ multiplex PCR; TCRdb stores in-frame clones only, minus some. The sample consists of fewer than 20,000 clones, approximately 88% of them appearing once. Material: PBMCs. The source of these receptors is a man between 60 and 75 years old with head and neck cancer.

This sequence joins TRBV15 and TRBJ2-2; possibly TRBD1 for D (7 bases). Looked up from germline, CDR1 is LNHNV and CDR2 is YYDKDF (reference sequence). The CDR3 consists of 18 residues. The germline V and J ends were trimmed by 4 bases and 5 bases, with 23 bases remaining between them. CDR3 in amino acids: CATSTPPGRGRYTGELFF. The CDR3 DNA reads TGTGCCACCAGCACCCCTCCCGGCAGGGGGAGGTATACCGGGGAGCTGTTTTTT.

The V gene is TRBV6-5, the J gene TRBJ2-1; 10 bases fit TRBD1. Trimming removed 4 bases from V and 8 bases from J; junction bases left unmatched: 8. The CDR3 is 15 residues long. Per germline, CDR1 MNHEY and CDR2 SVGAGI. Here the CDR3 DNA reads TGTGCCAGCAGTTCACGCCGGGACAGGGGCGATGAGCAGTTCTTC. Protein product: CASSSRRDRGDEQFF.

This chain links TRBV21-1 with TRBJ2-2; whether TRBD2, the table's D call, matches the DNA was not checked. TRBV21-1 is tagged as a pseudogene. The CDR3 has 18 amino acids. CDR3 sequence: CASSKALAGGPNTGELFF. CDR3 nucleotide sequence: TGTGCCAGCAGCAAAGCACTAGCGGGGGGCCCTAACACCGGGGAGCTGTTTTTT.

This chain uses TRBV5-1 with TRBJ2-7; D possibly corresponds to TRBD2 (5 bases). Between the trimmed V and J ends, which lost 2 bases and 0 bases, there was a span of 12 bases. This CDR3 contains 15 residues. Germline lookup yields CDR1 SGHRS and CDR2 YFSETQ. CDR3 in amino acids: CASSFGVTSSYEQYF. The CDR3 nucleotides are TGCGCCAGCAGCTTCGGGGTCACAAGCTCCTACGAGCAGTACTTC.

The J gene is TRBJ2-5, the V gene TRBV3-1 (or the pseudogene TRBV3-2); 8 nucleotides agree with TRBD2. J was trimmed by 1 base and V by 6 bases; bases with no gene match: 4. From germline, CDR1 is LGHDT and CDR2 YNNKEL (reference sequence). The CDR3 runs 14 residues. The chain's CDR3 is CASRTGTSQETQYF. The CDR3 region has the DNA TGTGCCAGCAGAACCGGGACTAGCCAAGAGACCCAGTACTTC.

The chain employs TRBV7-2 and TRBJ2-4; 10 bases are shared with TRBD1. After removal of 5 bases from V and 6 bases from J, the junction contained 4 bases not matched to a gene. Germline loops: CDR1 SGHTA, CDR2 FQGNSA. CDR3 length equals 14 residues. The CDR3 DNA reads as TGTGCCAGCAGCAAGGGACAGGGGCTAAACATTCAGTACTTC. Protein product: CASSKGQGLNIQYF.